These 26 T cell receptor beta chains were all obtained from the same sample, sequenced in a study of blood T cell repertoires in COVID-19. Produced via immunoSEQ multiplex PCR; TCRdb's table is partial and in-frame only. The table records around 32,000 clones, 65% to 90% of them present only once. Material for sequencing was peripheral blood. The receptors derive from a woman older than 75 with active or convalescent COVID-19.

This clone was observed a handful of times. This chain uses TRBV6-5 with TRBJ2-7; no firm D call. The CDR3 covers 11 residues. Germline CDR1 and CDR2: MNHEY and SVGAGI. Trimming removed 6 bases from V and 2 bases from J, with 5 bases in between. The CDR3 bases are TGTGCCAGCAGGGCTGCCTACGAGCAGTACTTC. Residues: CASRAAYEQYF.

The rearrangement joins TRBV18 to TRBJ2-1; TRBD2 matches at 9 bases. Losses at the gene ends were 2 bases for V and 5 bases for J; bases not matched to a gene: 1. From germline, CDR1 is KGHSH and CDR2 LQKENI. The CDR3 is made up of 14 amino acids. For the CDR3, the DNA is TGTGCCAGCTCACCATTAGCGGGGGACAATGAGCAGTTCTTC. Amino acids: CASSPLAGDNEQFF.

The gene calls are TRBV9 and TRBJ1-5; unclear D gene. Germline CDR1 is SGDLS and CDR2 is YYNGEE. The CDR3 loop spans 14 amino acids. Deletions cut 3 bases from V and 5 bases from J, with 12 bases between. The CDR3 DNA reads TGTGCCAGCAGCGCCGAACCCCGGGATCAGCCCCAGCATTTT. Its protein product is CASSAEPRDQPQHF.

The chain has TRBV9 and TRBJ2-1; TRBD2 matches 12 bases. The germline CDR1 and CDR2 sequences are SGDLS and YYNGEE. V was pared by 4 bases and J by 4 bases, with 15 bases of the junction left unmatched. CDR3 size: 19 residues. The CDR3 protein is CASSLRLAGVPREYNEQFF. CDR3 bases: TGTGCCAGCAGCTTGCGACTAGCGGGAGTACCTAGGGAATACAATGAGCAGTTCTTC.

V is TRBV5-1 and J is TRBJ2-7, with a possible D match to TRBD1 (5 bases). V gave up 0 bases and J gave up 0 bases, with 13 bases separating them. The CDR3 covers 16 residues. The germline CDR1 and CDR2 sequences are SGHRS and YFSETQ. The CDR3 sequence: CASSLEGPGISYEQYF. The CDR3 DNA reads TGCGCCAGCAGCTTGGAGGGGCCAGGGATCTCCTACGAGCAGTACTTC.

The gene calls are TRBV9 and TRBJ2-1; possibly TRBD1 for D (6 bases). The CDR3 is 13 residues long. V lost 5 bases, J lost 6 bases, and 12 bases lay in between. The germline CDR1 and CDR2 sequences are SGDLS and YYNGEE. Here the CDR3 reads CASSRAGVNEQFF. The CDR3 coding sequence is TGTGCCAGCAGTAGGGCAGGGGTCAATGAGCAGTTCTTC.

The V call is TRBV2, the J call TRBJ2-1, with D perhaps TRBD1 (6 bases). V dropped 6 bases and J dropped 9 bases, with 21 bases sitting between them. The CDR3 is 15 amino acids. The V gene's germline CDR1 is SNHLY and CDR2 FYNNEI. CDR3 region: CASRATGLGSGEQFF. The CDR3 DNA reads as TGTGCCAGCAGGGCGACAGGCCTTGGGTCGGGTGAGCAGTTCTTC.

The chain joins TRBV7-2 to TRBJ1-2; D uncertain. Germline lookup yields CDR1 SGHTA and CDR2 FQGNSA. The V end lost 2 bases, the J end lost 8 bases, and 9 bases lay between the germline ends. The CDR3 runs to 12 residues. CDR3 in amino acids: CASSLRLLGYTF. The CDR3 DNA reads TGTGCCAGCAGCTTACGACTTTTGGGCTACACCTTC.

The chain combines TRBV6-1 with TRBJ2-3; no firm D call. Germline values: CDR1 MNHNS, CDR2 SASEGT. Trimming removed 3 bases at V and 2 bases at J, with 9 bases between. This CDR3 has 14 residues. The CDR3 region is CASSEARSTDTQYF. CDR3 sequence (DNA): TGTGCCAGCAGTGAGGCGAGGTCCACAGATACGCAGTATTTT.

The chain joins TRBV11-3 to TRBJ2-1; no reliable D call. The V end lost 0 bases, the J end lost 10 bases, and 10 bases lay between the germline ends. Germline CDR1 and CDR2: SGHNT and YENEEA. CDR3 length equals 13 residues. The CDR3 DNA sequence: TGTGCCAGCAGCTTAGACCGCTACGGGGAGCAGTTCTTC. It yields the protein CASSLDRYGEQFF.

The chain has TRBV5-1 and TRBJ2-3; TRBD1 is a possible D gene (6 bases). V was shortened by 2 bases and J by 0 bases, with 13 bases between the two germline ends. CDR1 SGHRS and CDR2 YFSETQ come from the germline V gene. The CDR3 spans 16 residues. The CDR3 region is CASSLSQRGSTDTQYF. DNA for the CDR3: TGCGCCAGCAGCTTATCACAGAGGGGGAGCACAGATACGCAGTATTTT.

This chain connects TRBV5-4 to TRBJ1-1; D is undetermined. Trimming cost V 3 bases and J 7 bases, with 13 bases left between them. The CDR3 loop spans 13 amino acids. CDR1 is SGHNT, CDR2 YYREEE, per germline (reference sequence). The CDR3 sequence is CASSSQIHVEAFF. The CDR3 bases are TGTGCCAGCAGCTCACAAATTCACGTTGAAGCTTTCTTT. Full variable domain (rest looked up from reference TRBV5-4 and TRBJ1-1): ETGVTQSPTHLIKTRGQQVTLRCSSQSGHNTVSWYQQALGQGPQFIFQYYREEENGRGNFPPRFSGLQFPNYSSELNVNALELDDSALYLCASSSQIHVEAFFGQGTRLTVV.

The V and J genes are TRBV19 and TRBJ1-4; D gene unclear. Germline lookup yields CDR1 LNHDA and CDR2 SQIVND (reference sequence). The ends were cut back, 3 bases at V and 5 bases at J, with 10 bases in the middle. CDR3 length equals 14 residues. CDR3 residues: CASSIRLRNEKLFF. The CDR3 nucleotides are TGTGCCAGTAGTATTCGGTTGAGAAATGAAAAACTGTTTTTT.

The chain recombines TRBV6-1 with TRBJ1-6; D possibly corresponds to TRBD1 (6 bases). V lost 4 bases and J lost 4, with 14 bases in between. This CDR3 has 16 amino acids. Germline lookup yields CDR1 MNHNS and CDR2 SASEGT. The CDR3 reads CASSAPRTVYNSPLHF. In DNA form, the CDR3 reads TGTGCCAGCAGTGCCCCGCGGACAGTTTATAATTCACCCCTCCACTTT.

The chain employs TRBV2 and TRBJ1-5; no clear D gene. The CDR3 is 14 residues long. CDR1 is SNHLY, CDR2 FYNNEI, per germline. Trimming shortened V by 4 bases and J by 6 bases, and 13 bases separated the two germline ends. In DNA form, the CDR3 reads TGTGCCAGCAGTGCGCAGAGGGAGGGTCAGCCCCAGCATTTT. This encodes CASSAQREGQPQHF.

The J gene is TRBJ1-6, the V gene TRBV4-1, with D unclear. With 3 bases removed from V and 6 bases from J, the gap between germline ends came to 6 bases. The CDR3 runs 13 residues. Looked up from germline, CDR1 is MGHRA and CDR2 is YSYEKL. The chain's CDR3 is CASSQESNSPLHF. DNA of the CDR3: TGCGCCAGCAGCCAGGAGAGTAATTCACCCCTCCACTTT.

V gene TRBV2 combines with J gene TRBJ2-1, with 9 bases that match TRBD2. The CDR3 has 14 residues. Germline V CDR1 and CDR2: SNHLY, FYNNEI. With V trimmed by 4 bases and J by 5 bases, 3 bases remained unmatched. CDR3 residues: CASSGPSGDNEQFF. The CDR3 DNA reads as TGTGCCAGCAGTGGTCCTAGCGGGGACAATGAGCAGTTCTTC.

The chain is built from TRBV11-2 and TRBJ2-5; TRBD1 is a possible D gene (5 bases). The CDR3 totals 15 residues. Per germline, CDR1 SGHAT and CDR2 FQNNGV. V shed 1 base and J shed 2 bases, with 11 bases lying between them. Here the CDR3 DNA reads TGTGCCAGCAGCTTAGGACAGAATATTCAAGAGACCCAGTACTTC. Its protein product is CASSLGQNIQETQYF. The whole variable domain, filled in from reference TRBV11-2 and TRBJ2-5, reads EAGVAQSPRYKIIEKRQSVAFWCNPISGHATLYWYQQILGQGPKLLIQFQNNGVVDDSQLPKDRFSAERLKGVDSTLKIQPAKLEDSAVYLCASSLGQNIQETQYFGPGTRLLVL.

This clone occurred once. The rearrangement links TRBV5-4 to TRBJ1-1, with 7 bases identical to TRBD1. The CDR3 is 14 residues long. Germline V lookup: CDR1 SGHNT, CDR2 YYREEE (reference sequence). V gave up 5 bases and J gave up 0 bases; unmatched junction bases: 4. The CDR3 sequence is CASRLGQLNTEAFF. Written as DNA, the CDR3 is TGTGCCAGCAGGCTGGGACAGCTGAACACTGAAGCTTTCTTT.

The chain combines TRBV5-8 with TRBJ2-7; TRBD2 is a possible D gene (6 bases). Germline V gene lookup returns CDR1 SGHTS and CDR2 YDEGEE. Deletions cut 3 bases from V and 11 bases from J, with 24 bases between. The CDR3 loop spans 15 amino acids. The DNA of the CDR3 is TGTGCCAGCAGCTACCGGGGACTCCTATCGGGAAGGGAGTACTTC. It yields the protein CASSYRGLLSGREYF. Filled out from reference TRBV5-8 and TRBJ2-7, the complete variable domain reads EAGVTQSPTHLIKTRGQQATLRCSPISGHTSVYWYQQALGLGLQFLLWYDEGEERNRGNFPPRFSGRQFPNYSSELNVNALELEDSALYLCASSYRGLLSGREYFGPGTRLTVT.

J is TRBJ1-1 and V is TRBV3-1 (or the pseudogene TRBV3-2); a weak D match, TRBD1 (6 bases). V lost 3 bases and J lost 6, with 17 bases in between. Germline assignment: CDR1 LGHDT and CDR2 YNNKEL (reference sequence). The CDR3 length is 15 residues. The CDR3 nucleotides read TGTGCCAGCAGCCAGGGGGAGGGGGTCGCCGCTGAAGCTTTCTTT. This sequence encodes CASSQGEGVAAEAFF.

CDR3 amino acids: CASTPGHSYEQYF. The CDR3 DNA reads TGCGCCAGCACACCAGGTCACTCCTACGAGCAGTACTTC. The gene calls are TRBV10-1 and TRBJ2-7; D gene uncertain. V lost 7 bases to trimming and J lost 0 bases, with 10 bases between them. The CDR3 runs to 13 residues. The germline V gene encodes CDR1 WNHNN and CDR2 SYGVQD (reference sequence).

CDR3 residues: CASSIGPSYNEQFF. DNA of the CDR3: TGTGCCAGTAGTATTGGGCCTTCTTACAATGAGCAGTTCTTC. This rearrangement joins TRBV19 to TRBJ2-1; D unclear. The V gene lost 3 bases and the J gene lost 4 bases, with 10 bases spanning the gap. CDR1 LNHDA and CDR2 SQIVND come from the germline V gene (reference sequence). CDR3 size: 14 residues.

The V gene is TRBV5-6, the J gene TRBJ1-4; no definite D call. The CDR3 contains 16 residues. Trimming left V 4 bases short and J 4 bases short, with 17 bases between. Germline values: CDR1 SGHDT, CDR2 YYEEEE. CDR3: CASSRRSDGNNEKLFF. As DNA, the CDR3 is TGTGCCAGCAGCCGTAGGTCCGACGGGAATAATGAAAAACTGTTTTTT.

The genes are TRBV13 and TRBJ2-5, with 12 bases identical to TRBD1. The trim removed 3 bases at V and 1 base at J, leaving 6 bases unmatched. Germline lookup yields CDR1 PRHDT and CDR2 FYEKMQ (reference sequence). The CDR3 length is 17 residues. This CDR3 reads CASSLGRDRGLQETQYF. As DNA, the CDR3 is TGTGCCAGCAGCTTGGGGAGGGACAGGGGGCTCCAAGAGACCCAGTACTTC.

V is TRBV11-2 and J is TRBJ2-7; 8 positions match TRBD1. CDR1 SGHAT and CDR2 FQNNGV come from the germline V gene. Trimming at V came to 4 bases and at J to 4 bases, leaving 6 bases not matched to a gene. This CDR3 comprises 14 residues. The CDR3 region is CASSYVGQGYEQYF. CDR3 bases: TGTGCCAGCAGCTATGTAGGACAGGGTTACGAGCAGTACTTC.